A single sample gave rise to the 7 T cell receptor beta chains below, sequenced in a study of T cell responses to AZD1222 COVID-19 vaccine. TCRdb keeps only in-frame clones here, not all; method: immunoSEQ multiplex PCR. This sample has around 150,000 clones, with 85% to 95% found just once. This sample comprised peripheral blood, obtained 28 days after the second AZD1222 dose. These receptors all stem from an adult who received the AZD1222 COVID-19 vaccine.

The chain links TRBV10-2 to TRBJ1-2; no firm D call. The CDR3 is 13 residues long. Trimming stripped 5 bases from V and 0 bases from J, with 7 bases between. The germline CDR1 and CDR2 sequences are WSHSY and SAAADI. CDR3 coding DNA: TGCGCCAGCAGTCCGACACCTAACTATGGCTACACCTTC. Protein product: CASSPTPNYGYTF.

The rearrangement joins TRBV5-6 to TRBJ1-3, with unresolved D. The CDR3 has 14 amino acids. V was clipped by 4 bases and J by 0 bases, with 8 bases between them. The germline gives CDR1 SGHDT, CDR2 YYEEEE. CDR3 in amino acids: CASSQGNSGNTIYF. The CDR3 DNA reads as TGTGCCAGCAGCCAAGGAAACTCTGGAAACACCATATATTTT.

This sequence joins TRBV14 and TRBJ2-3, with TRBD2 matching 9 bases. This CDR3 comprises 19 residues. V shed 3 bases, J shed 4 bases, and the junction held 17 bases outside the gene matches. Germline loops: CDR1 SGHDN, CDR2 FVKESK. The chain's CDR3 is CASSHGIRGGRAFSDTQYF. The CDR3 DNA follows: TGTGCCAGCAGCCACGGAATCCGGGGCGGGAGGGCCTTTTCAGATACGCAGTATTTT.

This chain joins TRBV15 and TRBJ2-2, with a tentative D call TRBD2 (5 bases). Trimming cost V 4 bases and J 4 bases, with 7 bases left between them. The germline V gene has CDR1 LNHNV and CDR2 YYDKDF (reference sequence). CDR3 size: 13 residues. CDR3 nucleotides: TGTGCCACCAGCAAGAGGGCCACCGGGGAGCTGTTTTTT. Translating it yields CATSKRATGELFF. Using reference TRBV15 and TRBJ2-2 for the parts outside the CDR3, the full variable domain is DAMVIQNPRYQVTQFGKPVTLSCSQTLNHNVMYWYQQKSSQAPKLLFHYYDKDFNNEADTPDNFQSRRPNTSFCFLDIRSPGLGDTAMYLCATSKRATGELFFGEGSRLTVL.

This chain uses TRBV30 with TRBJ1-3, with 8 positions matching TRBD1. The CDR3 is 13 residues long. Germline trimming cut 3 bases from V and 2 bases from J; bases unmatched to any gene: 0. CDR1 is GTSNPN, CDR2 SVGIG, per germline (reference sequence). The CDR3 reads CAWRDRAGNTIYF. DNA of the CDR3: TGTGCCTGGAGGGACAGGGCTGGAAACACCATATATTTT.

This sequence joins TRBV6-5 and TRBJ1-4; TRBD1 agrees at 8 bases. The CDR3 has 16 amino acids. The trim removed 4 bases at V and 6 bases at J, leaving 10 bases unmatched. Germline V CDR1 and CDR2: MNHEY, SVGAGI. The DNA for the CDR3 is TGTGCCAGCAGTTTTAGACAGGGGTGGGGTCATGAAAAACTGTTTTTT. Amino acid sequence: CASSFRQGWGHEKLFF.

The chain carries TRBV5-4 and TRBJ2-1; 10 bases map to TRBD2. The CDR3 length is 16 residues. Germline-derived CDR1 and CDR2 are SGHNT and YYREEE (reference sequence). Losses at the gene ends were 2 bases for V and 2 bases for J; bases not matched to a gene: 4. This chain's CDR3 is CASSLNSGGPYNEQFF. CDR3 sequence (DNA): TGTGCCAGCAGCTTAAATAGCGGGGGGCCCTACAATGAGCAGTTCTTC.